One and the same sample provided the 27 T cell receptor beta chains below, sequenced in a study of blood T cell repertoires in COVID-19. The data were produced by immunoSEQ multiplex PCR, yet TCRdb's version contains in-frame clones alone and is incomplete. The table lists 100,000 or so clones, around 66% of them singletons, with roughly 6% in the top ten. The sequenced sample consisted of peripheral blood. Receptor source: an elderly man with acute or convalescent COVID-19.

Turning to this clone: The sample carries other DNA sequences with the same CDR3. This sequence joins TRBV6-2 or TRBV6-3 and TRBJ2-5; TRBD2 aligns across 8 bases. The CDR3 extends over 14 amino acids. Germline assignment: CDR1 MNHEY and CDR2 SVGEGT. J was trimmed by 2 bases and V by 5 bases; bases with no gene match: 4. The CDR3 region is CASSPPSGQETQYF. Here the CDR3 DNA reads TGTGCCAGCAGTCCACCTAGCGGGCAAGAGACCCAGTACTTC.

This chain uses TRBV7-9 with TRBJ2-3; TRBD1 matches at 11 bases. J was trimmed by 3 bases and V by 6 bases; bases with no gene match: 8. Germline-derived CDR1 and CDR2 are SEHNR and FQNEAQ (reference sequence). The CDR3 totals 16 residues. The DNA for the CDR3 is TGTGCCAGCAGACGAGGTCGGGACAGGGGGACAGATACGCAGTATTTT. Its protein is CASRRGRDRGTDTQYF.

The V call is TRBV6-5, the J call TRBJ1-2; D is perhaps TRBD1 (5 bases). The CDR3 loop spans 14 amino acids. The germline gives CDR1 MNHEY, CDR2 SVGAGI. The ends were cut back, 6 bases at V and 6 bases at J, with 17 bases in the middle. The CDR3 here is CASSATGTGDGYTF. CDR3 DNA sequence: TGTGCCAGCAGCGCCACCGGGACGGGAGATGGCTACACCTTC.

The genes are TRBV28 and TRBJ1-4; D perhaps matches TRBD1 (6 bases). Germline CDR1 is MDHEN and CDR2 is SYDVKM. Trimming pared 4 bases from V and 8 bases from J, leaving 11 bases between. This CDR3 is 13 amino acids long. The CDR3 loop reads CASSWTVREKLFF. The CDR3 DNA reads TGTGCCAGCAGTTGGACAGTGCGCGAAAAACTGTTTTTT.

J is TRBJ1-1 and V is TRBV5-1, with a weak D call TRBD1 (5 bases). Trimming pared 5 bases from V and 6 bases from J, leaving 17 bases between. CDR1 SGHRS and CDR2 YFSETQ come from the germline V gene. This CDR3 comprises 14 residues. The CDR3 protein is CASSRGSTWSEAFF. CDR3 DNA sequence: TGCGCCAGCAGTCGGGGGTCGACTTGGTCTGAAGCTTTCTTT.

V and J are TRBV7-9 and TRBJ2-1; D remains unclear. The V gene lost 3 bases and the J gene lost 10 bases, with 7 bases spanning the gap. This CDR3 comprises 11 residues. Germline V gives CDR1 SEHNR, CDR2 FQNEAQ (reference sequence). The CDR3 loop is CASSFTVEQFF. Here the CDR3 DNA reads TGTGCCAGCAGCTTTACAGTGGAGCAGTTCTTC.

Here the CDR3 DNA reads TGTGCCAGCAGCCCCCAGGTGCAGGGTCACACTGAAGCTTTCTTT. Its protein product is CASSPQVQGHTEAFF. The gene calls are TRBV3-1 (or the pseudogene TRBV3-2) and TRBJ1-1; D might be TRBD1 (5 bases). Germline CDR1 LGHDT, CDR2 YNNKEL (reference sequence). This CDR3 contains 15 residues. Trimming cost V 4 bases and J 3 bases, with 15 bases left between them.

The chain couples TRBV11-2 to TRBJ1-5; D perhaps matches TRBD1 (5 bases). The germline CDR1 and CDR2 sequences are SGHAT and FQNNGV. This CDR3 has 13 amino acids. Trimming took 4 bases from V and 7 from J, leaving 11 bases between them. The CDR3 region has the DNA TGTGCCAGCAGCTCAGACAGATTCCAGCCCCAGCATTTT. It yields the protein CASSSDRFQPQHF.

The V and J genes are TRBV6-5 and TRBJ2-7; the match to TRBD1 covers 7 bases. Looked up from germline, CDR1 is MNHEY and CDR2 is SVGAGI. Trimming removed 6 bases from V and 7 bases from J; junction bases left unmatched: 9. This CDR3 has 13 amino acids. Here the CDR3 DNA reads TGTGCCAGCAGCCTTACTCAGACAGGGGAGCAGTACTTC. Encoded protein: CASSLTQTGEQYF.

The chain joins TRBV7-9 to TRBJ2-5; TRBD2 matches 10 bases. The CDR3 has 14 amino acids. Trimming at V came to 5 bases and at J to 5 bases, leaving 5 bases not matched to a gene. The V gene's germline CDR1 is SEHNR and CDR2 FQNEAQ (reference sequence). The CDR3 protein is CASSPGTSVETQYF. The DNA of the CDR3 is TGTGCCAGCAGCCCCGGGACTAGCGTGGAGACCCAGTACTTC.

The gene calls are TRBV24-1 and TRBJ2-5; TRBD2 aligns across 7 bases. Unmatched junction bases numbered 7, after V lost 5 bases and J lost 5 bases. This CDR3 has 14 residues. CDR1 is KGHDR and CDR2 is SFDVKD in the germline V gene. The CDR3 DNA reads as TGTGCCACCAGTGGGGGGGGAATGAAGGAGACCCAGTACTTC. It translates to CATSGGGMKETQYF.

The chain combines TRBV27 with TRBJ2-3; 12 nucleotides line up with TRBD2. The ends lost 6 bases at V and 5 bases at J; junction bases unmatched: 9. Germline CDR1 is MNHEY and CDR2 is SMNVEV (reference sequence). The CDR3 runs to 16 residues. In DNA, the CDR3 is TGTGCCAGCAGCCCATCTAGCGGGAGGGCCCGAGATACGCAGTATTTT. Translation: CASSPSSGRARDTQYF.

The chain recombines TRBV5-4 with TRBJ1-1; the match to TRBD1 covers 8 bases. The CDR3 sequence is 15 residues long. In germline, CDR1 is SGHNT, CDR2 YYREEE (reference sequence). The junction had 3 bases not matched to a gene; V was cut back by 2 bases and J by 0 bases. The CDR3 DNA follows: TGTGCCAGCAGCTTAAGGACAGGGATGAACACTGAAGCTTTCTTT. Translating gives CASSLRTGMNTEAFF.

V usage is TRBV24-1 and J usage is TRBJ2-1, with D possibly matching TRBD1 (6 bases). Germline CDR1 KGHDR, CDR2 SFDVKD. This CDR3 region has 13 residues. Trimming left V 7 bases short and J 4 bases short, with 10 bases between. CDR3 in amino acids: CATSQDSYNEQFF. As DNA, the CDR3 is TGTGCCACCAGCCAGGACAGTTACAATGAGCAGTTCTTC.

The CDR3 loop reads CASSPGTSRNTGELFF. As DNA, the CDR3 is TGCGCCAGCAGCCCGGGGACTAGCAGGAACACCGGGGAGCTGTTTTTT. V usage is TRBV5-1 and J usage is TRBJ2-2, with 9 bases fitting TRBD2. Germline-derived CDR1 and CDR2 are SGHRS and YFSETQ. The CDR3 is 16 residues long. The V gene end was trimmed by 4 bases and the J gene end by 1 base; junction bases not matched to a gene: 5.

This chain links TRBV28 with TRBJ2-1, with TRBD2 identical over 10 bases. Germline V lookup: CDR1 MDHEN, CDR2 SYDVKM. J lost 13 bases, V lost 6 bases, and 6 bases had no gene match. The CDR3 contains 12 residues. CDR3 in amino acids: CASRASGSKQFF. The DNA for the CDR3 is TGTGCCAGCAGGGCTAGCGGGAGTAAACAGTTCTTC.

The rearrangement joins TRBV19 to TRBJ2-6, with TRBD1 identical over 10 bases. The germline gives CDR1 LNHDA, CDR2 SQIVND (reference sequence). The CDR3 contains 16 residues. Germline trimming cut 6 bases from V and 0 bases from J; bases unmatched to any gene: 2. The CDR3 reads CASRGQGGSGANVLTF. The DNA of the CDR3 is TGTGCCAGTAGAGGACAGGGGGGCTCTGGGGCCAACGTCCTGACTTTC.

The chain joins TRBV6-5 to TRBJ1-6; 7 bases match TRBD1. The V and J ends lost 5 bases and 6 bases, in that order; junction bases with no gene match: 4. Germline values: CDR1 MNHEY, CDR2 SVGAGI. The CDR3 has 14 residues. Here the CDR3 reads CASSRDSINSPLHF. DNA of the CDR3: TGTGCCAGCAGTCGGGACAGTATTAATTCACCCCTCCACTTT.

This clone was counted between two and nine times. V usage is TRBV4-1 and J usage is TRBJ2-7; 7 positions agree with TRBD1. CDR1 MGHRA and CDR2 YSYEKL come from the germline V gene. V lost 9 bases, J lost 2 bases, and 13 bases stayed unmatched. The length of the CDR3 is 15 residues. The chain's CDR3 is CASLQEGDRAYEQYF. The DNA for the CDR3 is TGCGCCAGTTTGCAAGAGGGGGACAGAGCCTACGAGCAGTACTTC.

The chain is built from TRBV19 and TRBJ2-7; 7 positions match TRBD2. The CDR3 extends over 13 amino acids. J gave up 3 bases and V 5 bases, and 4 bases lay outside the gene matches. Germline assignment: CDR1 LNHDA and CDR2 SQIVND (reference sequence). The chain's CDR3 is CASSVSGDYEQYF. Written as DNA, the CDR3 is TGTGCCAGTAGTGTCAGCGGGGACTACGAGCAGTACTTC.

The V and J genes are TRBV6-5 and TRBJ2-2, with a weak D call TRBD1 (6 bases). The length of the CDR3 is 15 residues. Trimming left V 6 bases short and J 3 bases short, with 14 bases between. Germline V gene data show CDR1 as MNHEY and CDR2 as SVGAGI. CDR3 sequence reads: CASRTGTIYTGELFF. The CDR3 bases are TGTGCCAGCAGAACCGGGACAATCTACACCGGGGAGCTGTTTTTT.

V is TRBV10-2 and J is TRBJ2-2; 8 bases line up with TRBD1. The trim removed 9 bases at V and 5 bases at J, leaving 11 bases unmatched. The CDR3 totals 15 residues. Per the germline V gene, CDR1 is WSHSY and CDR2 is SAAADI. Here the CDR3 reads CASKITGGGTGELFF. The CDR3 DNA reads as TGCGCCAGTAAGATAACAGGGGGTGGTACCGGGGAGCTGTTTTTT.

This chain uses TRBV6-5 with TRBJ2-5; D uncertain. The CDR3 loop spans 11 amino acids. V lost 2 bases and J 4 bases, leaving 2 bases between the germline ends. Germline V gene data show CDR1 as MNHEY and CDR2 as SVGAGI. In DNA, the CDR3 is TGTGCCAGCAGTTACCTAGAGACCCAGTACTTC. Protein: CASSYLETQYF.

This clone has only one observation. This chain links TRBV7-9 with TRBJ2-5, with no clear D. The CDR3 is 13 amino acids. Deletions cut 2 bases from V and 7 bases from J, with 11 bases between. Per the germline V gene, CDR1 is SEHNR and CDR2 is FQNEAQ (reference sequence). CDR3 DNA sequence: TGTGCCAGCAGCTTAAATACCGCGGCGACCCAGTACTTC. Translated: CASSLNTAATQYF.

This clone occurred a few times. The genes are TRBV20-1 and TRBJ1-1; the D gene is possibly TRBD1 (5 bases). The CDR3 spans 13 residues. From germline, CDR1 is DFQATT and CDR2 SNEGSKA (reference sequence). V lost 3 bases and J lost 4, with 12 bases in between. The DNA of the CDR3 is TGCAGTGCTAGTCAACGGGGGGGCACTGAAGCTTTCTTT. Translating it yields CSASQRGGTEAFF.

About this clone: The junction does not match germline at one end; this may be a read error. This sequence joins TRBV5-8 and TRBJ2-2; 9 positions agree with TRBD1. Germline lookup yields CDR1 SGHTS and CDR2 YDEGEE. This CDR3 has 16 amino acids. The CDR3 loop reads CASSLTGTGNAGELFF. CDR3 bases: TGTGCCAGCAGCCTTACCGGGACAGGGAACGCCGGGGAGCTGTTTTTT.

This chain uses TRBV18 with TRBJ2-7, with a tentative D call TRBD2 (6 bases). The length of the CDR3 is 15 residues. V lost 2 bases and J lost 1, with 12 bases in between. Germline-derived CDR1 and CDR2 are KGHSH and LQKENI. CDR3: CASSPAGPSSYEQYF. DNA of the CDR3: TGTGCCAGCTCACCAGCGGGACCCAGTTCCTACGAGCAGTACTTC.